This T cell receptor beta chain was found in a study of blood T cell repertoires in COVID-19. Overall study context: The study drew acute and convalescent COVID-19 samples from the United States, Italy and Spain. T cells, B-cell-depleted T cells, or PBMCs provided the cDNA or gDNA that served as material.

In the source study's methods: Amplification from reference gene primers served as the basis for estimated nucleated cell counts. This table comes from immunoSEQ multiplex PCR, and its TCRdb copy is limited to in-frame clones, with some not included. V and J calls and clone size come straight from that table; D and trimming were deduced from the DNA. The repertoire includes fewer than 300,000 clones, about 88% of them detected once, and 0.75% to 1% sits in the top ten. The CDR3 is 16 amino acids. Germline CDR1 reads MNHEY; CDR2 reads SVGEGT. V shed 6 bases, J shed 4 bases, and the junction held 6 bases outside the gene matches.

V and J are TRBV6-2 or TRBV6-3 and TRBJ2-1; 13 nucleotides agree with TRBD2. Material: peripheral blood. This TCR was recovered from a woman in her 40s who had recovered from COVID-19. The CDR3 coding sequence is TGTGCCAGCAGCCCTGGACTAGCGGGAGTATACAATGAGCAGTTCTTC. It is translated as CASSPGLAGVYNEQFF.